The rows below give T cell receptor beta chains drawn from one sample of a study of T cells in Graves' hyperthyroidism and ophthalmopathy. MiXCR, run by TCRdb on the multiplex PCR reads, gives a single entry per CDR3 protein. The sample holds roughly 290,000 distinct CDR3 sequences, about an eighth seen once. Sequenced input: blood. These receptors were taken from a woman aged 25 to 45 with Graves' hyperthyroidism that later progressed to Graves' ophthalmopathy. Each CDR3 is given without its conserved first and last residue.

v_gene: TRBV6-1; len: 13; CDR3aa: ACSYGQGGGNEQY
v_gene: TRBV18; len: 13; CDR3aa: ASSPYRDLNTEAF
v_gene: TRBV11-2; len: 14; CDR3aa: ASSLVGLAGVNEQF
v_gene: TRBV19; len: 13; CDR3aa: ASSTLGQGSYEQY
v_gene: TRBV30; len: 12; CDR3aa: AWSRDRGLRPLH
v_gene: TRBV7-9; len: 15; CDR3aa: ASSLAGAGSSYNEQF
v_gene: TRBV28; len: 15; CDR3aa: ASSLGRRRYSNQPQH
v_gene: TRBV20-1; len: 10; CDR3aa: SAEVGAGEQY
v_gene: TRBV18; len: 13; CDR3aa: ASSPWSRSEDEQF
v_gene: TRBV19; len: 12; CDR3aa: ASSIGLAAYEQY
v_gene: TRBV28; len: 14; CDR3aa: ATRILADYSYNEQF
v_gene: TRBV4-3; len: 12; CDR3aa: ASSPSGLYNEQF
v_gene: TRBV9; len: 14; CDR3aa: ASSVARGGDTDTQY
v_gene: TRBV4-1; len: 15; CDR3aa: ASSQDPGGRVIDEQY
v_gene: TRBV19; len: 13; CDR3aa: ASSIIQGGYNEQF
v_gene: TRBV9; len: 12; CDR3aa: ASSEGTGYDTQY
v_gene: TRBV4-3; len: 12; CDR3aa: ASSHESLNTEAF
v_gene: TRBV7-9; len: 12; CDR3aa: ASSLVSGVGELF
v_gene: TRBV11-3; len: 11; CDR3aa: ASSFRGGTERY
v_gene: TRBV7-9; len: 13; CDR3aa: ASHRGTSGRNEQF
v_gene: TRBV27; len: 13; CDR3aa: ASNSLAGSYNEQF